This T cell receptor beta chain was profiled in a study of blood T cell repertoires in COVID-19. V was clipped by 0 bases and J by 2 bases; unmatched bases: 3. This CDR3 spans 15 amino acids. The germline CDR1 and CDR2 sequences are MNHNY and SVGAGI (reference sequence). Assay: immunoSEQ multiplex PCR; the TCRdb copy retains only in-frame clones and omits some. The sample includes under 300,000 clones, around 81% seen only once; the top ten take around 3.2%. The sequence was collected from a woman aged 55-69 years with active or convalescent COVID-19. The source material was peripheral blood. V is TRBV6-6 and J is TRBJ2-7; 8 bases match TRBD1. The CDR3 DNA follows: TGTGCCAGCAGTTACTCGGGACAGGACCCCTACGAGCAGTACTTC. Translated, it gives CASSYSGQDPYEQYF.